This T cell receptor (beta chain) was obtained from a study of regulatory T cells in long-lasting Graves disease. In germline, CDR1 is LNHDA, CDR2 SQIVND (reference sequence). This CDR3 is 12 amino acids long. The V end was cut by 10 bases, the J end by 5 bases, with 12 bases between. This clonotype was seen more than once but under ten times. For TCR beta, libraries came from iRepertoire HTBI primers and Arm-PCR of CDR3 regions. TCRdb reprocessed the multiplex PCR reads via MiXCR and lists one record per CDR3 protein. This sample yields hundreds of thousands of distinct CDR3 sequences, of which less than 20% are seen a single time; about 17% belongs to the top ten. Noted time point: newly diagnosed GD, antithyroid drugs for less than 3 months. With RNA extracted from PBMCs as input, the TCR library was made. These same records also appear under a second study, on T cells in Graves' hyperthyroidism and ophthalmopathy.

The chain carries TRBV19 and TRBJ2-1; D remains unclear. The sample in question was peripheral blood mononuclear cells (PBMCs), obtained at new diagnosis, from a patient treated with antithyroid drugs. This sequence was found in a woman in her 30s with Graves disease. The CDR3 reads CATRTGNNEQFF. Written as DNA, the CDR3 is TGTGCCACTAGGACGGGTAACAATGAGCAGTTCTTC.